This T cell receptor (beta chain) came from a study of T cell responses to AZD1222 COVID-19 vaccine. Points from the study as a whole: Just a handful of people given AZD1222 tested seropositive at baseline. Among the donors, most were white British and more were female, and clonal diversity was possibly underestimated.

Only in-frame clones appear in the TCRdb table, and some are missing; sequencing was by immunoSEQ multiplex PCR. Of under 150,000 clones in the sample, 90% are singletons; the top ten hold 7.2%. The CDR3 is made up of 14 amino acids. Germline CDR1 and CDR2: SGHVS and FQNEAQ. V lost 4 bases to trimming and J lost 0 bases, with 7 bases between them. Remarks on this clone: Its antigen is not known.

The sequence was collected from an adult in good health. The chain has TRBV7-8 and TRBJ2-1; D unresolved. The specimen comprised peripheral blood, sampled on day 0 of AZD1222 vaccination. For the CDR3, the DNA is TGTGCCAGCAGCTCTGCGGACTCCTACAATGAGCAGTTCTTC. Translated: CASSSADSYNEQFF.